This is a list of T cell receptor beta chains from one sample in a study of shared clonotypes between healthy human individuals. The protocol was immunoSEQ multiplex PCR, while the TCRdb copy is restricted to in-frame clones and leaves out a portion. The data contain some 2,000,000 clones, approximately 94% of them singletons. The sequenced sample was naive CD8+ T cells sorted from blood. The receptors were sampled from a young man in good health. Both conserved end residues are part of each CDR3.

TRBV2,TRBJ2-1,CASSEAGEVFF
TRBV6-6,TRBJ2-7,CASSYGAEQYF
TRBV30,TRBJ2-7,CAWSGGRNEQYF
TRBV18,TRBJ1-5,CASSPFKNQPQHF
TRBV6-5,TRBJ1-6,CASTPGGAGHSPLHF
TRBV5-8,TRBJ1-1,CASSLSPQGNTEAFF
TRBV27,TRBJ1-5,CASSLDGSNQPQHF
TRBV27,TRBJ2-7,CASSFGQGSSEQYF
TRBV7-9,TRBJ1-1,CASSLGGLDTEAFF
TRBV6-5,TRBJ2-5,CASSYYPDRAETQYF
TRBV7-9,TRBJ2-7,CASSLTGLYEQYF
TRBV30,TRBJ1-4,CAWSARGEKLFF
TRBV11-2,TRBJ2-7,CASSLGPGESGYEQYF
TRBV7-8,TRBJ1-5,CASSTPARVGTNSNQPQHF
TRBV27,TRBJ2-2,CASSSLAGGVNTGELFF
TRBV2,TRBJ1-2,CASSEGANYGYTF
TRBV4-3,TRBJ2-7,CASSQEPESGSYEQYF
TRBV5-6,TRBJ2-7,CASSLGGQGALSYEQYF
TRBV27,TRBJ2-7,CASSLTGHGDEQYF
TRBV27,TRBJ2-5,CASSSIDREETQYF
TRBV5-1,TRBJ2-7,CARSRPEQIPLAASYEQYF
TRBV7-2,TRBJ2-4,CASSLAVQDKKNIQYF
TRBV5-6,TRBJ1-2,CASSLLGQAIYGYTF
TRBV30,TRBJ2-5,CAWSVGYLETQYF
TRBV5-6,TRBJ2-7,CASNPDRYSYEQYF
TRBV2,TRBJ1-5,CASAGGLGQPQHF
TRBV7-9,TRBJ2-7,CASSLWGVGLYEQYF
TRBV30,TRBJ1-5,CAWEEGSNQPQHF
TRBV13,TRBJ2-3,CASSIPGAPEQYF
TRBV11-2,TRBJ2-5,CASSPWDRDEETQYF
TRBV6-1,TRBJ2-7,CASSESPTQDF